These 15 T cell receptor beta chains were all obtained from the same sample, sequenced in a study of cytomegalovirus exposure and HLA in healthy donors. PCR employed 60 Vbeta and 13 Jbeta primers. Some clones are missing from TCRdb's copy, which holds only in-frame ones; the method was immunoSEQ multiplex PCR. The sample yields roughly 140,000 clones, roughly 75% seen once. Sequenced sample: PBMCs. These receptors came from a man under 40 in good health and CMV-seronegative.

The rearrangement joins TRBV7-2 to TRBJ1-2, with D possibly matching TRBD1 (5 bases). Germline CDR1 is SGHTA and CDR2 is FQGNSA. Between the trimmed V and J ends, which lost 0 bases and 6 bases, there was a span of 20 bases. The length of the CDR3 is 17 residues. Here the CDR3 reads CASSLAAGFNLRDGYTF. The CDR3 region has the DNA TGTGCCAGCAGCTTAGCGGCAGGGTTTAATCTTCGCGATGGCTACACCTTC.

V gene TRBV11-2 combines with J gene TRBJ2-3; the match to TRBD1 covers 7 bases. There are 14 residues in the CDR3. CDR1 is SGHAT and CDR2 is FQNNGV in the germline V gene. J lost 2 bases, V lost 8 bases, and 7 bases had no gene match. In nucleotides, the CDR3 is TGTGCCAGCGGATTAGGGACAGTCACAGATACGCAGTATTTT. Its protein is CASGLGTVTDTQYF.

This clone occurred once. The chain links TRBV5-6 to TRBJ2-7, with 9 bases identical to TRBD1. V lost 4 bases, J lost 2 bases, and 1 base stayed unmatched. This CDR3 contains 13 residues. Germline CDR1 reads SGHDT; CDR2 reads YYEEEE. In DNA form, the CDR3 reads TGTGCCAGCAGCACAGGGGGCCCCTACGAGCAGTACTTC. This translates into CASSTGGPYEQYF. Supplemented by reference TRBV5-6 and TRBJ2-7, the full variable domain reads DAGVTQSPTHLIKTRGQQVTLRCSPKSGHDTVSWYQQALGQGPQFIFQYYEEEERQRGNFPDRFSGHQFPNYSSELNVNALLLGDSALYLCASSTGGPYEQYFGPGTRLTVT.

This clone was seen only a few times. The chain uses TRBV7-9 and TRBJ2-5; no reliable D call. This CDR3 has 13 amino acids. V gave up 7 bases and J gave up 9 bases, with 18 bases separating them. Germline V CDR1 and CDR2: SEHNR, FQNEAQ (reference sequence). CDR3 amino acids: CASTGGEKRPQYF. In DNA form, the CDR3 reads TGTGCCAGCACCGGCGGAGAGAAGAGACCCCAGTACTTC.

The V gene is TRBV28, the J gene TRBJ1-1; D gene unclear. The CDR3 consists of 14 residues. The germline V gene has CDR1 MDHEN and CDR2 SYDVKM. V dropped 5 bases and J dropped 8 bases, with 18 bases sitting between them. The CDR3 region has the DNA TGTGCCAGCAGTCCCGGCCCCGGGATGTTGGAAGCTTTCTTT. Translating it yields CASSPGPGMLEAFF.

This chain connects TRBV5-4 to TRBJ2-1; TRBD2 matches at 13 bases. V gave up 6 bases and J gave up 0 bases; unmatched junction bases: 9. CDR1 is SGHNT and CDR2 is YYREEE in the germline V gene (reference sequence). The CDR3 totals 18 residues. The CDR3 DNA reads TGTGCCAGCACCGAGGGACTAGCGGGATTAAGCTCCTACAATGAGCAGTTCTTC. Its protein product is CASTEGLAGLSSYNEQFF.

This rearrangement joins TRBV13 to TRBJ2-7, with D tentatively TRBD2 (6 bases). This CDR3 is 13 amino acids long. Per the germline V gene, CDR1 is PRHDT and CDR2 is FYEKMQ (reference sequence). V was shortened by 6 bases and J by 4 bases, with 13 bases between the two germline ends. In DNA form, the CDR3 reads TGTGCCAGCAGTTTCACTAGCAAGTACGAGCAGTACTTC. This translates into CASSFTSKYEQYF.

V is TRBV29-1 and J is TRBJ2-1; the D gene is possibly TRBD1 (6 bases). Trimming took off 3 bases at V and 3 bases at J, with 12 bases between the two ends. This CDR3 spans 14 amino acids. Germline V lookup: CDR1 SQVTM, CDR2 ANQGSEA. The CDR3 sequence: CSVDSRGGYNEQFF. CDR3 DNA sequence: TGCAGCGTTGATAGCAGGGGCGGCTACAATGAGCAGTTCTTC.

The V call is TRBV7-2, the J call TRBJ2-7, with TRBD1 as a possible D gene (6 bases). The germline CDR1 and CDR2 sequences are SGHTA and FQGNSA. Trimming pared 5 bases from V and 6 bases from J, leaving 17 bases between. This CDR3 has 14 amino acids. The CDR3 DNA is TGTGCCAGCAGCAGTAGACCCAGGGGTTCCGAGCAGTACTTC. Translated, it gives CASSSRPRGSEQYF.

This chain uses TRBV5-1 with TRBJ1-4; 7 positions match TRBD1. With V trimmed by 4 bases and J by 5 bases, 5 bases remained unmatched. This CDR3 contains 14 residues. Germline V gene data show CDR1 as SGHRS and CDR2 as YFSETQ. The CDR3 nucleotides are TGCGCCAGCAGCGTGGGACAGATAAATGAAAAACTGTTTTTT. Residues: CASSVGQINEKLFF.

The chain recombines TRBV9 with TRBJ2-2; D possibly corresponds to TRBD1 (6 bases). The germline gives CDR1 SGDLS, CDR2 YYNGEE. This CDR3 has 13 amino acids. Trimming stripped 4 bases from V and 4 bases from J, with 8 bases between. CDR3: CASSPQGTGELFF. The CDR3 DNA reads as TGTGCCAGCAGCCCACAGGGCACCGGGGAGCTGTTTTTT.

This sequence joins TRBV2 and TRBJ1-2; 7 nucleotides agree with TRBD1. Germline V gives CDR1 SNHLY, CDR2 FYNNEI. This CDR3 comprises 16 residues. The ends lost 5 bases at V and 3 bases at J; junction bases unmatched: 12. The CDR3 protein is CASSRDSFGTDYGYTF. The CDR3 nucleotides read TGTGCCAGCAGTCGGGACAGTTTTGGCACCGACTATGGCTACACCTTC.

V gene TRBV4-1 combines with J gene TRBJ2-7; TRBD1 agrees at 9 bases. Germline V gene lookup returns CDR1 MGHRA and CDR2 YSYEKL. There are 15 residues in the CDR3. The V segment lost 3 bases and the J segment 4 bases; nucleotides outside the gene matches: 7. The CDR3 is CASSQGQGSVYEQYF. The CDR3 DNA reads as TGCGCCAGCAGCCAGGGACAGGGTAGTGTATACGAGCAGTACTTC.

The CDR3 loop is CASRPPLFGGGYTF. Written as DNA, the CDR3 is TGTGCCAGTCGCCCCCCCCTCTTTGGGGGGGGCTACACCTTC. This chain joins TRBV6-5 and TRBJ1-2; tentatively, D is TRBD1 (5 bases). Trimming stripped 9 bases from V and 8 bases from J, with 22 bases between. The CDR3 length is 14 residues. Germline-derived CDR1 and CDR2 are MNHEY and SVGAGI.

Concerning this clone: Within the sample, other DNA sequences also encode this same CDR3. The chain combines TRBV7-9 with TRBJ2-7, with D perhaps TRBD1 (5 bases). Per the germline V gene, CDR1 is SEHNR and CDR2 is FQNEAQ (reference sequence). CDR3 length equals 12 residues. V was shortened by 4 bases and J by 3 bases, with 7 bases between the two germline ends. CDR3 protein: CASSSGHYEQYF. The CDR3, as DNA: TGTGCCAGCAGCTCTGGACACTACGAGCAGTACTTC.